The entry that follows covers one T cell receptor (beta chain) sequence. Its cognate antigen is unknown. The data were taken from a study of memory B cells and T cells in multiple sclerosis. CFSE-dim autoproliferating and CFSE-high non-proliferating T cells from unstimulated culture were sequenced separately. Replicate wells were pooled after approximately seven days of stimulus-free culture of 5x10^7 CFSE-labeled PBMCs. CFSE at roughly 0.5 uM labeled the PBMCs, which were then cultured unstimulated. CDR1 MNHEY and CDR2 SMNVEV come from the germline V gene (reference sequence). The CDR3 sequence is 14 residues long. The germline V and J ends were trimmed by 2 bases and 8 bases, with 15 bases remaining between them. Clones were sequenced by immunoSEQ multiplex PCR, and TCRdb holds only the in-frame ones, with some missing. Here the sample spans over 10,000 clones, roughly four fifths being singletons.

The V gene is TRBV27, the J gene TRBJ1-2; perhaps TRBD1 as D (6 bases). This clonotype was sampled from a human donor with multiple sclerosis. Specimen: PBMCs from blood kept in culture. The CDR3 protein is CASSLVGRGTGYTF. DNA for the CDR3: TGTGCCAGCAGTTTAGTCGGCAGGGGTACCGGCTACACCTTC.